A selection of T cell receptor beta chains follows, all from one sample in a study of blood T cell repertoires in COVID-19. Assay used: immunoSEQ multiplex PCR; TCRdb lists only in-frame clones, some missing. This sample has around 64,000 clones; about 90% occur once, and the top ten carry around 5.5%. The sample consisted of peripheral blood. The receptors were gathered from a man older than 75 in a cohort sampled during active COVID-19. Each CDR3 is given with its conserved first and last residue. The order of the fields is D gene, V gene, J gene, clone size, CDR3 DNA, CDR3 protein. A D gene is named only where the DNA matches it firmly. Clone sizes are given selectively: once, few, many, or a class where the clone is expanded.

>-|TRBV6-6|TRBJ1-1|-
TGTGCCAGCAGTTACTCCGCGATTGAAGCTTTCTTT
CASSYSAIEAFF
>TRBD2|TRBV18|TRBJ2-5|-
TGTGCCAGCTCACCCGGGACTAGTCAAGGGGGAGAGACCCAGTACTTC
CASSPGTSQGGETQYF
>-|TRBV2|TRBJ1-1|once
TGTGCCAGCAGTTATACAGGGAACACTGAAGCTTTCTTT
CASSYTGNTEAFF
>-|TRBV7-3|TRBJ2-6|-
TGTGCCAGCAGCTCAGATAACTCAGCTCCTAGGCTCGGTGGGGCCAACGTCCTGACTTTC
CASSSDNSAPRLGGANVLTF
>TRBD1|TRBV11-3|TRBJ1-2|-
TGTGCCAGCAGCTTAGGGGCGACAGGGCCCTACACCTTC
CASSLGATGPYTF
>TRBD1|TRBV2|TRBJ2-2|-
TGTGCCAGCGGGAGACAGGGTGGGGCCGGGGAGCTGTTTTTT
CASGRQGGAGELFF
>TRBD1|TRBV11-2|TRBJ1-2|-
TGTGCCAGCAGTTTTCTCCGGGACAGGCTATATGGCTACACCTTC
CASSFLRDRLYGYTF
>TRBD1|TRBV27|TRBJ1-5|-
TGTGCCAGCAGCTCCGGGACAGGGGGACAGCCCCAGCATTTT
CASSSGTGGQPQHF
>TRBD1|TRBV27|TRBJ2-5|-
TGTGCCAGCAGTTTAGGGACAGGGGGAGAGACCCAGTACTTC
CASSLGTGGETQYF
>-|TRBV27|TRBJ2-5|once
TGTGCCAGCAGTTTGGGTATTGGAGGGTGGACCCAGTACTTC
CASSLGIGGWTQYF
>TRBD1|TRBV27|TRBJ2-1|-
TGTGCCAGCAGTTCAAACAGGGGGTTACCCTACAATGAGCAGTTCTTC
CASSSNRGLPYNEQFF
>TRBD1|TRBV9|TRBJ1-2|-
TGTGCCAGCAGCGCCGGACAGGGAAAATCCTATGGCTACACCTTC
CASSAGQGKSYGYTF
>TRBD1|TRBV11-3|TRBJ2-2|-
TGTGCCAGCAGCCCGCCGGGGACAGGGAGCACCGGGGAGCTGTTTTTT
CASSPPGTGSTGELFF
>TRBD1|TRBV2|TRBJ1-5|-
TGTGCCAGCGAACGACAGGGGGGGGTGGGTCAGCCCCAGCATTTT
CASERQGGVGQPQHF
>TRBD1|TRBV30|TRBJ1-1|-
TGTGCCTGGACCGCAGGACAGGGGGCAGCTTTCTTT
CAWTAGQGAAFF
>-|TRBV19|TRBJ1-4|-
TGTGCCAGTAGTGTACAGAAAAATGAAAAACTGTTTTTT
CASSVQKNEKLFF
>TRBD1|TRBV5-5|TRBJ2-1|-
TGTGCCAGCAGCCCATACAGGGGGAGTAATGAGCAGTTCTTC
CASSPYRGSNEQFF
>TRBD2|TRBV5-4|TRBJ2-3|-
TGTGCCAGCAGCACCGGGACTAGCGGATTCACAGATACGCAGTATTTT
CASSTGTSGFTDTQYF
>-|TRBV9|TRBJ2-3|-
TGTGCCAGCAGCGTAGAGGGCAGGGCCGCAGATACGCAGTATTTT
CASSVEGRAADTQYF
>TRBD1|TRBV6-5|TRBJ1-4|-
TGTGCCAGCGTGCGGGACAGGGTGGATGAAAAACTGTTTTTT
CASVRDRVDEKLFF
>TRBD1|TRBV6-2/TRBV6-3|TRBJ1-5|-
TGTGCCAGCAGCTTTACCAGGGGGGCGGCGTGGATTGGCAATCAGCCCCAGCATTTT
CASSFTRGAAWIGNQPQHF
>TRBD1|TRBV5-6|TRBJ2-5|-
TGTGCCAGCAGCCCCCCCCCATACAGGGGAAATGGGCAAGAGACCCAGTACTTC
CASSPPPYRGNGQETQYF
>TRBD1|TRBV7-8|TRBJ2-1|-
TGTGCCAGCAGCTTAAGGGGCCAGGGGGCGCGAAATGAGCAGTTCTTC
CASSLRGQGARNEQFF
>-|TRBV27|TRBJ1-5|-
TGTGCCAGCAGTTTATTCCCAGAAAGCAATCAGCCCCAGCATTTT
CASSLFPESNQPQHF
>TRBD1|TRBV3-1/TRBV3-2|TRBJ1-3|-
TGTGCCAGTAGGACAGGGGCGTCCGGAAACACCATATATTTT
CASRTGASGNTIYF
>TRBD1|TRBV7-2|TRBJ1-5|-
TGTGCCAGCAGCTCGAACAGGGGAAGCAATCAGCCCCAGCATTTT
CASSSNRGSNQPQHF
>TRBD1|TRBV19|TRBJ1-4|-
TGTGCCAGTAGCACGGGACAGGGGTCATGGGCTGAAAAACTGTTTTTT
CASSTGQGSWAEKLFF
>TRBD2|TRBV6-2/TRBV6-3|TRBJ2-3|few
TGTGCCAGCAGCCCCGGGACTAGCCTGTTAGATACGCAGTATTTT
CASSPGTSLLDTQYF
>-|TRBV12-2|TRBJ1-3|-
TGTGCAAGTCGCTTAGTATCGGACAGCAGCTCTGGAAACACCATATATTTT
CASRLVSDSSSGNTIYF
>TRBD1|TRBV7-2|TRBJ1-1|-
TGTGCCAGCAGCTTGACAGGGGCGGTGAACACTGAAGCTTTCTTT
CASSLTGAVNTEAFF
>-|TRBV9|TRBJ2-1|-
TGTGCCAGCAGCGCTAGTAATGTAGTAGTTGAGCAGTTCTTC
CASSASNVVVEQFF
>-|TRBV19|TRBJ1-1|-
TGTGCCAGTAGTATCGATGGGGGCAAAGGGACTGAAGCTTTCTTT
CASSIDGGKGTEAFF
>-|TRBV7-9|TRBJ1-1|-
TGTGCCAGCAGCGGGGGAGAGGGGGTGGACACTGAAGCTTTCTTT
CASSGGEGVDTEAFF
>TRBD1|TRBV11-1|TRBJ2-1|-
TGTGCCAGCAGCCCCAGACAGGGGGCATCCTACAATGAGCAGTTCTTC
CASSPRQGASYNEQFF
>TRBD2|TRBV5-1|TRBJ2-3|-
TGCGCCAGCAGCTTGACGCGGGAGGGCCTGGATACGCAGTATTTT
CASSLTREGLDTQYF
>-|TRBV5-1|TRBJ1-6|-
TGCGCCAGCAGCTGGGGGGGACGGTCTAATTCACCCCTCCACTTT
CASSWGGRSNSPLHF
>-|TRBV30|TRBJ1-6|few
TGTGCCTGGAGAGAGGGTTCACCCCTCCACTTT
CAWREGSPLHF
>-|TRBV28|TRBJ2-2|-
TGTGCCAGCGCCGGGACTTTAAACACCGGGGAGCTGTTTTTT
CASAGTLNTGELFF
>-|TRBV5-4|TRBJ1-2|-
TGTGCCAGCAGCTTCGGCAGGGAGGACTATGGCTACACCTTC
CASSFGREDYGYTF